The sample holds many counts of the clone carrying this T cell receptor (beta chain). Unique molecular identifiers were incorporated into the prepared TCRbeta library. One entry per CDR3 protein results from TCRdb running MiXCR on the PCR reads. In the table there are over 150,000 distinct CDR3 sequences, approximately 14% of which are singletons. This sample was included in a study of T-cell reconstitution after alpha-beta-depleted transplantation in children. CDR3 length: 14 amino acids. The germline V gene encodes CDR1 SQVTM and CDR2 ANQGSEA. J gave up 5 bases and V 6 bases, and 13 bases lay outside the gene matches.

This sample comprised PBMCs from the stem cell graft donor, obtained from the stem cell graft. The chain employs TRBV29-1 and TRBJ2-7; 7 nucleotides agree with TRBD1. This TCR derives from a human donor who donated a stem cell graft to a child with acute lymphoblastic leukemia. This CDR3 is CSVMTGQTVNEQYF. The CDR3 region has the DNA TGCAGCGTAATGACGGGACAGACGGTAAACGAGCAGTACTTC.